This T cell receptor (beta chain) was sequenced for a study of T-cell memory formation after mild COVID-19 (dated by TCRdb to the early 2020s). For the wider study: Most TCR sequence clusters were specific to one of the two donors. In a couple of donors, T-cell clones that expanded and contracted after mild COVID-19 were followed by sequencing TCRalpha and TCRbeta repertoires longitudinally. Two young, previously healthy adult volunteers made up the cohort, one male and one female.

TCRdb records Illumina NovaSeq 6000 as the sequencer. TCRalpha and TCRbeta cDNA libraries were constructed by 5'RACE with constant-segment primers, with sample barcodes and unique molecular identifiers being introduced. Trizol reagent was used to extract RNA from every sample. Libraries were amplified in two PCR steps, with a second sample barcode and Illumina TruSeq adapters added in the second step. Libraries were sequenced on an Illumina NovaSeq with 2 x 150 bp paired-end reads. In the authors' own workflow: The reads were demultiplexed and collapsed into UMI-guided consensus sequences using migec v1.2.7. Using mixcr v2.1.11, UMI consensuses were aligned to TRA and TRB V and J templates and then assembled into clonotypes. A clonotype was counted as expanded or contracted only when both edgeR and NoisET called the clonotype significant, with the noise models trained on biological replicates. For edgeR calls, the cutoffs were a false discovery rate-adjusted p below 0.01 and a log2 fold-change threshold of 1. As an exploratory analysis of dynamics, PCA with hierarchical clustering was applied to max-normalized trajectories of the 1000 most abundant clonotypes. Each responding clone was given a CD4 or CD8 phenotype based on the CD4+ and CD8+ repertoires, which had been sequenced separately. The raw public data were reprocessed by TCRdb itself: fastp quality trimming at Q25, MiXCR clonotype calling, in-frame beta chains only. Duplicate CDR3 protein sequences are folded into a single record with the most common DNA and genes. TCRdb, not the original authors, processed these V and J calls. The sample has roughly 280,000 distinct CDR3 sequences on record, 7% to 10% of them singletons. Of the sample, roughly 22% falls within the top ten clones.

Note on this clonotype: Its binding antigen is unknown. No base quality values were provided; no much bigger clone lies one nucleotide off.

Reading the germline V gene (reference sequence) gives CDR1 SGHAT and CDR2 FQDESV. The germline V and J ends show losses of 2 bases and 2 bases respectively, and no gene match explains 8 bases of the junction. The CDR3 spans 17 residues, from the cysteine through the phenylalanine. Left in the record is the CDR3 DNA by itself, 51 bases read in frame from the first base. Findings and caveats that apply to the study as a whole: The study covered only a couple of mild cases, and larger cohorts including severe cases with pre-infection samples were considered necessary. Some responding clones were detected in pre-infection memory, suggesting pre-existing cross-reactive memory T cells joined the SARS-CoV-2 response. The second-wave clones that peaked on day 37 were not confirmed to be SARS-CoV-2 specific. Contracting CD4+ clones appeared mostly in the CM and EM memory subsets, whereas CD8+ clones were enriched in EMRA. Clones contracting from day 15 to 85 had balanced CD4/CD8 phenotypes, while a second wave expanding from day 15 to 37 was biased towards CD4+.

Ficoll-Paque density gradient centrifugation was used to isolate PBMCs. Sequencing was done on a sample of PBMCs or a T cell subset sorted from them (not recorded which). The sequence links TRBV11-1 to TRBJ2-2; TRBD1 agrees with 7 junctional bases. The receptor was derived from a man between 18 and 29 years old who had mild COVID-19 (a few samples of this study predate the infection). The sample titles of this study are shuffled in the database, so cell type and time point are left out; the donor was told from shared clones. For the CDR3, the sequence is CASSLLGTEYNTGELFF. In nucleotide form, the sequence is TGTGCCAGCAGCTTACTCGGGACAGAATACAACACCGGGGAGCTGTTTTTT.